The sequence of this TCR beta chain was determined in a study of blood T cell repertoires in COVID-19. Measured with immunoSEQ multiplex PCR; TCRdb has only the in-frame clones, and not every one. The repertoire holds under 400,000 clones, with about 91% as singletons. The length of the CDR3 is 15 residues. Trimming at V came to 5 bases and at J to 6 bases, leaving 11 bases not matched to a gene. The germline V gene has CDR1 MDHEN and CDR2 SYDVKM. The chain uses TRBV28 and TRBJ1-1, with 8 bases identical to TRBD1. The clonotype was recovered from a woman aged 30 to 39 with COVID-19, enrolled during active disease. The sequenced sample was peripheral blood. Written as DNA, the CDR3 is TGTGCCAGCAGTCGCCCGGGGACAGGTACCGCTGAAGCTTTCTTT. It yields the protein CASSRPGTGTAEAFF.